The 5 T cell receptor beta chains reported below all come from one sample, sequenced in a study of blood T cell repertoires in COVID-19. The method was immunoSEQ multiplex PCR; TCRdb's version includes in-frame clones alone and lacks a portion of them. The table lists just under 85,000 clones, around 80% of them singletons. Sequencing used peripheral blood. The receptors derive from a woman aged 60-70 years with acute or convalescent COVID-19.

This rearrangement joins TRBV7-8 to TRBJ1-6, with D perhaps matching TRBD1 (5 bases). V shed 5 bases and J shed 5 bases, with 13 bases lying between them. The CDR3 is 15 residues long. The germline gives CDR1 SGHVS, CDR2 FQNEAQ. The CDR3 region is CASSVGAGNNSPLHF. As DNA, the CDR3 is TGTGCCAGCAGCGTTGGGGCAGGGAATAATTCACCCCTCCACTTT.

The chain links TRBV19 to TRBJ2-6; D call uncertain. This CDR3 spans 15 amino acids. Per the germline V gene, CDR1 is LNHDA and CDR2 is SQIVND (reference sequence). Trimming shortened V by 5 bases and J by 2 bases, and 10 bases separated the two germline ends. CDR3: CASSLASAGANVLTF. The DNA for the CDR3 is TGTGCCAGTAGTCTCGCGAGCGCTGGGGCCAACGTCCTGACTTTC. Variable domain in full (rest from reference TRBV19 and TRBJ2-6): DGGITQSPKYLFRKEGQNVTLSCEQNLNHDAMYWYRQDPGQGLRLIYYSQIVNDFQKGDIAEGYSVSREKKESFPLTVTSAQKNPTAFYLCASSLASAGANVLTFGAGSRLTVL.

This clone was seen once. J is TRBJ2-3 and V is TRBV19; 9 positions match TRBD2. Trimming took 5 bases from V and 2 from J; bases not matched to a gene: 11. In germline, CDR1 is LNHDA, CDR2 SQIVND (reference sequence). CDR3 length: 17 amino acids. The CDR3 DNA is TGTGCCAGTAGTCCGATGCCCCCTAGCGGGGCCACAGATACGCAGTATTTT. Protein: CASSPMPPSGATDTQYF.

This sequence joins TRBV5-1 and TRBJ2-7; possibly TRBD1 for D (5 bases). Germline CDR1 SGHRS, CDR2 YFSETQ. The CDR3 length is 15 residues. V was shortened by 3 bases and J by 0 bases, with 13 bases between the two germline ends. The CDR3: CASSSQGGISYEQYF. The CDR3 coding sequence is TGCGCCAGCAGCTCCCAGGGTGGAATCTCCTACGAGCAGTACTTC.

Here the CDR3 reads CASSLGSGGVNEQFF. CDR3 sequence (DNA): TGCGCCAGCAGCTTGGGAAGCGGGGGGGTAAATGAGCAGTTCTTC. The chain uses TRBV5-1 and TRBJ2-1; 10 nucleotides agree with TRBD2. From germline, CDR1 is SGHRS and CDR2 YFSETQ. Trimming removed 0 bases from V and 7 bases from J; junction bases left unmatched: 4. This CDR3 region has 15 residues.